This entry lists 23 T cell receptor beta chains sequenced from one sample in a study of T-cell memory formation after mild COVID-19. MiXCR was run by TCRdb on the 5' RACE reads, yielding one entry per CDR3 protein. The sample lists approximately 12,000 distinct CDR3 sequences; about a sixth were seen once. The sequencing input was PBMCs or a T cell subset sorted from them (not recorded which). The receptors were sampled from a man aged 18-30 years who had mild COVID-19 (a few samples of this study predate the infection). Cell type and time point are not known.

The chain has TRBV7-3 and TRBJ2-5; 8 bases align to TRBD2. The CDR3 runs to 14 residues. The V gene's germline CDR1 is SGHTA and CDR2 FQGTGA. The junction had 7 bases not matched to a gene; V was cut back by 5 bases and J by 5 bases. CDR3 protein: CASSPGGPLETQYF. The CDR3 DNA follows: TGTGCCAGCAGCCCGGGGGGGCCCTTGGAGACCCAGTACTTC.

The V gene is TRBV6-5, the J gene TRBJ1-3, with D unclear. The CDR3 length is 15 residues. V was trimmed by 6 bases and J by 0 bases, leaving 12 bases between them. Germline V gene data show CDR1 as MNHEY and CDR2 as SVGAGI. CDR3 amino acids: CASRDHGLSGNTIYF. CDR3 DNA: TGTGCCAGCAGGGATCACGGACTCTCTGGAAACACCATATATTTT.

The table lists this clonotype with many counts. The chain has TRBV2 and TRBJ1-2, with 11 bases fitting TRBD1. The germline V gene has CDR1 SNHLY and CDR2 FYNNEI. Losses at the gene ends were 5 bases for V and 6 bases for J; bases not matched to a gene: 8. The CDR3 is made up of 15 amino acids. CDR3 in DNA: TGTGCCAGCAGTCTAAGCCGGACAGGGGGCGATGGCTACACCTTC. Translating gives CASSLSRTGGDGYTF.

This clonotype was picked up many times. The chain combines TRBV4-1 with TRBJ2-7; 8 nucleotides agree with TRBD2. CDR3 size: 17 residues. V gave up 1 base and J gave up 3 bases; unmatched junction bases: 11. Germline V gives CDR1 MGHRA, CDR2 YSYEKL. Here the CDR3 reads CASSQVPTAGVFYEQYF. The CDR3 nucleotides read TGCGCCAGCAGCCAAGTCCCTACAGCGGGGGTTTTCTACGAGCAGTACTTC.

This clonotype showed up many times. This chain uses TRBV5-1 with TRBJ2-1, with TRBD1 matching 11 bases. The CDR3 runs to 17 residues. Germline CDR1 reads SGHRS; CDR2 reads YFSETQ. The ends lost 1 base at V and 6 bases at J; junction bases unmatched: 9. CDR3 residues: CASSLRLLGTGGNEQFF. The DNA for the CDR3 is TGCGCCAGCAGCTTGCGCTTGCTTGGGACAGGGGGCAATGAGCAGTTCTTC.

V is TRBV7-8 and J is TRBJ2-1; a possible D gene is TRBD2 (6 bases). The germline V gene has CDR1 SGHVS and CDR2 FQNEAQ. V was clipped by 9 bases and J by 0 bases, with 21 bases between them. The CDR3 runs 17 residues. In nucleotides, the CDR3 is TGTGCCAGTGGAAGGGCGAAGGCGGGGAGCTCCTACAATGAGCAGTTCTTC. Amino acids: CASGRAKAGSSYNEQFF.

This clonotype was seen many times. V and J are TRBV4-1 and TRBJ1-2, with D hard to call. V was pared by 2 bases and J by 4 bases, with 17 bases between. This CDR3 has 16 residues. Germline V lookup: CDR1 MGHRA, CDR2 YSYEKL. The CDR3, as DNA: TGCGCCAGCAGCCAACTTTACGAAAGAACCCCCTATGGCTACACCTTC. This translates into CASSQLYERTPYGYTF.

This clonotype was seen at least ten times. The chain carries TRBV7-8 and TRBJ2-5; TRBD2 matches at 9 bases. Germline CDR1 reads SGHVS; CDR2 reads FQNEAQ. V shed 1 base, J shed 2 bases, and the junction held 5 bases outside the gene matches. This CDR3 region has 16 residues. CDR3 bases: TGTGCCAGCAGCTTAGAGACTAGCGGACTGCAAGAGACCCAGTACTTC. This gives the protein CASSLETSGLQETQYF.

In nucleotides, the CDR3 is TGTGCCAGCAGTGAACTAGCGGGGGGTCCGAGGGAGTACAATGAGCAGTTCTTC. This gives the protein CASSELAGGPREYNEQFF. The J gene is TRBJ2-1, the V gene TRBV2, with TRBD2 identical over 11 bases. Per germline, CDR1 SNHLY and CDR2 FYNNEI. The CDR3 covers 18 residues. After removal of 2 bases from V and 4 bases from J, the junction contained 10 bases not matched to a gene. The full variable domain, with the rest looked up from reference TRBV2 and TRBJ2-1, is EPEVTQTPSHQVTQMGQEVILRCVPISNHLYFYWYRQILGQKVEFLVSFYNNEISEKSEIFDDQFSVERPDGSNFTLKIRSTKLEDSAMYFCASSELAGGPREYNEQFFGPGTRLTVL.

This clonotype occurred many times. The rearrangement joins TRBV4-1 to TRBJ2-1; no clear D. This CDR3 is built from 14 residues. V lost 1 base and J 10 bases, leaving 14 bases between the germline ends. The germline V gene has CDR1 MGHRA and CDR2 YSYEKL. CDR3 nucleotide sequence: TGCGCCAGCAGCCAAGGCCCCGGTGCGTGGGAGCAGTTCTTC. Its translation is CASSQGPGAWEQFF.

The chain is built from TRBV5-1 and TRBJ1-4, with 7 positions matching TRBD1. The germline V gene encodes CDR1 SGHRS and CDR2 YFSETQ. The CDR3 spans 19 residues. V gave up 3 bases and J gave up 0 bases; unmatched junction bases: 14. The CDR3: CASSWAPGTDPATNEKLFF. For the CDR3, the DNA is TGCGCCAGCAGCTGGGCGCCCGGGACAGATCCTGCAACTAATGAAAAACTGTTTTTT.

There are many counts of this clonotype. This chain links TRBV9 with TRBJ2-5; 8 positions match TRBD2. Trimming at V came to 3 bases and at J to 2 bases, leaving 3 bases not matched to a gene. Looked up from germline, CDR1 is SGDLS and CDR2 is YYNGEE. CDR3 length: 14 residues. DNA for the CDR3: TGTGCCAGCAGCGCAGCGGGGGTACAAGAGACCCAGTACTTC. It encodes CASSAAGVQETQYF.

This clonotype occurred a few times. The genes are TRBV27 and TRBJ2-3, with TRBD2 matching over 9 bases. J was trimmed by 1 base and V by 4 bases; bases with no gene match: 3. Germline V gene data show CDR1 as MNHEY and CDR2 as SMNVEV (reference sequence). The CDR3 has 15 amino acids. As DNA, the CDR3 is TGTGCCAGCAGTTCGCTAGCGGGACGCACAGATACGCAGTATTTT. Translating gives CASSSLAGRTDTQYF.

This clonotype was observed many times. The J gene is TRBJ2-1, the V gene TRBV2; perhaps TRBD1 as D (6 bases). This CDR3 is built from 14 residues. Trimming pared 4 bases from V and 3 bases from J, leaving 10 bases between. Germline assignment: CDR1 SNHLY and CDR2 FYNNEI. The CDR3 protein is CASSARGIYNEQFF. CDR3 in DNA: TGTGCCAGCAGTGCCAGGGGAATCTACAATGAGCAGTTCTTC.

The rearrangement joins TRBV4-2 to TRBJ1-2; unclear D gene. Germline lookup yields CDR1 LGHNA and CDR2 YNFKEQ. The V and J ends lost 0 bases and 7 bases respectively, with 12 bases between them. The CDR3 spans 14 residues. CDR3 in amino acids: CASSQENADGGYTF. The CDR3 DNA sequence: TGTGCCAGCAGCCAAGAGAACGCGGACGGTGGCTACACCTTC.

In this sample, this clonotype turned up many times. The chain is built from TRBV7-3 and TRBJ2-1; 10 bases are a match to TRBD1. Trimming cost V 3 bases and J 5 bases; bases outside gene matches: 4. This CDR3 spans 15 amino acids. The germline gives CDR1 SGHTA, CDR2 FQGTGA. The CDR3 here is CASSLIGTGDNEQFF. The CDR3, as DNA: TGTGCCAGCAGCTTGATCGGGACAGGGGACAATGAGCAGTTCTTC.

J is TRBJ2-7 and V is TRBV10-3; TRBD1 might be the D (6 bases). The V and J ends lost 1 base and 5 bases respectively, with 12 bases between them. The CDR3 runs 14 residues. The V gene's germline CDR1 is ENHRY and CDR2 SYGVKD. In DNA, the CDR3 is TGTGCCATCAGTGAGTTTAACAGGGTCCACGAGCAGTACTTC. It is translated as CAISEFNRVHEQYF.

The table lists this clonotype with many counts. This CDR3 is CASSHIQGDGYTF. The CDR3 DNA reads as TGCGCCAGCAGCCATATACAGGGGGATGGCTACACCTTC. The V call is TRBV4-1, the J call TRBJ1-2, with 8 positions matching TRBD1. The germline gives CDR1 MGHRA, CDR2 YSYEKL. This CDR3 region has 13 residues. V dropped 3 bases and J dropped 6; count of bases not matched to a gene: 3.

This clonotype was recorded a few times. V is TRBV6-4 and J is TRBJ2-7; D remains ambiguous. CDR3 length: 16 amino acids. Germline V gene data show CDR1 as MRHNA and CDR2 as SNTAGT. V was cut by 2 bases and J by 7 bases, with 21 bases left in between. The CDR3 protein is CASSDGALEIWTEQYV. The DNA of the CDR3 is TGTGCCAGCAGTGACGGTGCACTGGAGATCTGGACGGAGCAGTACGTC.

The chain has TRBV2 and TRBJ2-3; no definite D call. Per the germline V gene, CDR1 is SNHLY and CDR2 is FYNNEI. This CDR3 is 12 amino acids long. V gave up 8 bases and J gave up 6 bases, with 12 bases separating them. The CDR3 DNA follows: TGTGCCAGCCGGGCCGCCGAGGATACGCAGTATTTT. It yields the protein CASRAAEDTQYF.

This clonotype was observed many times. The rearrangement links TRBV5-1 to TRBJ2-7; 7 bases map to TRBD1. The length of the CDR3 is 14 residues. The trim removed 3 bases at V and 5 bases at J, leaving 8 bases unmatched. Germline V gene lookup returns CDR1 SGHRS and CDR2 YFSETQ. The CDR3 DNA reads as TGCGCCAGCAGCTCGAGGACAGGACCCAACGAGCAGTACTTC. Protein product: CASSSRTGPNEQYF.

The chain carries TRBV7-4 and TRBJ2-7; no clear D. The CDR3 sequence is 10 residues long. CDR1 is SGHVT, CDR2 SQSDAQ, per germline. V dropped 7 bases and J dropped 5 bases, with 6 bases sitting between them. This CDR3 is CASNPDEQYV. The CDR3 nucleotides read TGTGCCAGCAACCCCGACGAGCAGTACGTC.

The V and J genes are TRBV18 and TRBJ1-2; maybe TRBD1 (5 bases). The germline gives CDR1 KGHSH, CDR2 LQKENI. V gave up 8 bases and J gave up 6 bases, with 10 bases separating them. This CDR3 contains 11 residues. The CDR3 spells CASRGGDGYTF. In DNA, the CDR3 is TGTGCCAGCCGCGGAGGGGATGGCTACACCTTC.